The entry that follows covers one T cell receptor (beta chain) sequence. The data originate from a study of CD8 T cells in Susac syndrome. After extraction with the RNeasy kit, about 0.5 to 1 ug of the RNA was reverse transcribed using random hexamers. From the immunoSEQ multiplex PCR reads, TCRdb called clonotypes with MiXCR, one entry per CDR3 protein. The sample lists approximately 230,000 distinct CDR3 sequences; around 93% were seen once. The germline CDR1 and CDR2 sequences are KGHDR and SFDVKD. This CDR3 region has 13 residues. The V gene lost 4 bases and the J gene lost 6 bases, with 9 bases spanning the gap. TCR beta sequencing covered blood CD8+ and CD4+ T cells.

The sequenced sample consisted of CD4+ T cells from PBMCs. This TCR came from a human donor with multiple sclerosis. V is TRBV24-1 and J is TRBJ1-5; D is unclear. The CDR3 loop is CATSEGNAQPQHF. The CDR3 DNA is TGTGCCACCAGTGAGGGGAATGCTCAGCCCCAGCATTTT.